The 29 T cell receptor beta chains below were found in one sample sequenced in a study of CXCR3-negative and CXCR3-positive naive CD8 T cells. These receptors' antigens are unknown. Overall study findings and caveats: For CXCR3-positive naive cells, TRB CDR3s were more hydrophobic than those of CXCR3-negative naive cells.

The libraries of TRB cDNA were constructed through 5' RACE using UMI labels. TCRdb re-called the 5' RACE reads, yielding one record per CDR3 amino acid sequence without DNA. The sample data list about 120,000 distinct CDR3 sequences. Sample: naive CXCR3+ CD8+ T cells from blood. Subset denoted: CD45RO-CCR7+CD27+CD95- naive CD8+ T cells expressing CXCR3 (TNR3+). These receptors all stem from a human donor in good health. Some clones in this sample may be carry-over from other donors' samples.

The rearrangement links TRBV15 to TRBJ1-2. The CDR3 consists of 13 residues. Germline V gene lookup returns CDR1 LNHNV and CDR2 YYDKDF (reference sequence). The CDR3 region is CATSGRPSYGYTF.

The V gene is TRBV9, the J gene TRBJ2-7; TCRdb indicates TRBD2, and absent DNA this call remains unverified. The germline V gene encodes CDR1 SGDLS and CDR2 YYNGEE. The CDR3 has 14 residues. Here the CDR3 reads CASSVGAGEYEQYF.

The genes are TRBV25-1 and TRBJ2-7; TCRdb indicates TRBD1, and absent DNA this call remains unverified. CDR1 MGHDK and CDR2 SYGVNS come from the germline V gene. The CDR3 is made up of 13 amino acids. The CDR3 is CASSEYYRDEQYF.

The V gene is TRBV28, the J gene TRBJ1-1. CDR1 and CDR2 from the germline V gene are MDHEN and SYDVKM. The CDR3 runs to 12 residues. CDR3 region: CASREDHTEAFF.

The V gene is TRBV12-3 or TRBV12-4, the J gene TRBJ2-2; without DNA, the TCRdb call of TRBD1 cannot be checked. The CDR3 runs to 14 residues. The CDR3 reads CASSRQLGTGELFF.

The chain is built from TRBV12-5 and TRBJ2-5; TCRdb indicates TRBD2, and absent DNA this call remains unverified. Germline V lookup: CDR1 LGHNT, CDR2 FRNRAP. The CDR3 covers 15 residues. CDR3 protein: CASGSPASGQETQYF.

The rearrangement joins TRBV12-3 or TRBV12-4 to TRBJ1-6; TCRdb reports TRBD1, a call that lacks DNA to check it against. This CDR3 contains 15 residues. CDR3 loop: CASSPPIGVPSPLHF.

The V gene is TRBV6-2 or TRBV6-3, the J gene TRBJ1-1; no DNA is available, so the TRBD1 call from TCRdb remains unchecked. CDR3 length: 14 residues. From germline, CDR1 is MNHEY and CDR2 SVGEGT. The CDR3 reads CASSYTRMNTEAFF.

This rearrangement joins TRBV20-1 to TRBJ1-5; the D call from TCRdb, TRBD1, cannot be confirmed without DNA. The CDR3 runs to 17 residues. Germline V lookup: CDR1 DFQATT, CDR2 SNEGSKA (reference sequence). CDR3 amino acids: CSARAGLVRYSNQPQHF.

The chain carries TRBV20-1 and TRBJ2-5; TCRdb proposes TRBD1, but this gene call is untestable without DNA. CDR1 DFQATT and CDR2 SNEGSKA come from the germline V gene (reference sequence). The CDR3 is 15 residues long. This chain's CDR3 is CSARDLAGGQETQYF.

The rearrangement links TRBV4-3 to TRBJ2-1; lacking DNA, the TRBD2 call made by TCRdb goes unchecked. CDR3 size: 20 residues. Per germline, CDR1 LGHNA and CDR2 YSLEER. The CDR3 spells CASSQDFYGTGTNSYNEQFF.

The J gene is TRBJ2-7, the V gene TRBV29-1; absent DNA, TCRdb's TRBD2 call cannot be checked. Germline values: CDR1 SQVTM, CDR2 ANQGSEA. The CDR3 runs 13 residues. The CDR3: CSVVGLAAYEQYF.

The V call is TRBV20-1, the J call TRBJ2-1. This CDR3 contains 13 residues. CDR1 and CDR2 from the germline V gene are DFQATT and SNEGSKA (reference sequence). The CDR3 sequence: CSASAASYNEQFF.

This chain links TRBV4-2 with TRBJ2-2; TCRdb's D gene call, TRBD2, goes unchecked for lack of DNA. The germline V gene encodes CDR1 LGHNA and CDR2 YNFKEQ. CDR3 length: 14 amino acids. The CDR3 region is CASSPSWVTGELFF.

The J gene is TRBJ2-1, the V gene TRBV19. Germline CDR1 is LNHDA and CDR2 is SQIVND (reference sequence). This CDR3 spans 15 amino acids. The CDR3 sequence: CASSIIEQPINEQFF.

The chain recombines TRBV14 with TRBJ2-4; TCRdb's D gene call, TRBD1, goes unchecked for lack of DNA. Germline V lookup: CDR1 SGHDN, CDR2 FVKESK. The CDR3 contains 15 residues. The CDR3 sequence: CASSQGGKGTYIQYF.

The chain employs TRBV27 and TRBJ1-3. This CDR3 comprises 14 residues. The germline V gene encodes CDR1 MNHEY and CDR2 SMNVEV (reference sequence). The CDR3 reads CASSLSANGNTIYF.

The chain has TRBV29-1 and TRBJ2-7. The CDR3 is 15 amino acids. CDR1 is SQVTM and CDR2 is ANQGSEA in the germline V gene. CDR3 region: CSVEDLQEGSYEQYF.

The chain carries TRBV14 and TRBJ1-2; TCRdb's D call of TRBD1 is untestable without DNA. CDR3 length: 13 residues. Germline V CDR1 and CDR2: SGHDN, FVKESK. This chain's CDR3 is CASSPAGTHGYTF.

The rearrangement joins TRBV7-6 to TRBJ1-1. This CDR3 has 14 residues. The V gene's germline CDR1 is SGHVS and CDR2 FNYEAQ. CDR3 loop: CASSLEEGLSEAFF.

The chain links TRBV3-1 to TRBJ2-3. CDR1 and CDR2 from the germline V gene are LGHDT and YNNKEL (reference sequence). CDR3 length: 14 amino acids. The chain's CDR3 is CASSHHIQTDTQYF.

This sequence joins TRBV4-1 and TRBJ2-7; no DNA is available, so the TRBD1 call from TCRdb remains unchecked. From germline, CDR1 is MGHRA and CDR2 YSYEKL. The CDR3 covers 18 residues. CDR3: CASSQDVKLGDRVYEQYF.

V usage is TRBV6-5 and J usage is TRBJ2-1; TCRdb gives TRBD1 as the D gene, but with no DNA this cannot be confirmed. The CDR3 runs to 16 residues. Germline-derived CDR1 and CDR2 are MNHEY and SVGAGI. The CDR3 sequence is CASSYSQGDSIDEQFF.

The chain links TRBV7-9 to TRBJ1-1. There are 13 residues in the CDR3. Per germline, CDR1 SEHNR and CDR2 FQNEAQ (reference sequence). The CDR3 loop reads CASSLMTNTEAFF.

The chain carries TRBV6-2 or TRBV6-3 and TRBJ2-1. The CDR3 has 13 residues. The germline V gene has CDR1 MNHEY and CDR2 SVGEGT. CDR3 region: CASSYLEYNEQFF.

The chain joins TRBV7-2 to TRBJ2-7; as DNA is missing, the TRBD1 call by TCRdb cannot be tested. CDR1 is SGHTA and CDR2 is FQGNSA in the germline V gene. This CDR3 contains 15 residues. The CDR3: CASRESKGNRDEQYF.

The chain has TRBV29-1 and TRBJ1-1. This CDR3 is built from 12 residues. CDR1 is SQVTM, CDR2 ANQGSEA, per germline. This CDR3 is CSVESKNTEAFF. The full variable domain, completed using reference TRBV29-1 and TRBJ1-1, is SAVISQKPSRDICQRGTSLTIQCQVDSQVTMMFWYRQQPGQSLTLIATANQGSEATYESGFVIDKFPISRPNLTFSTLTVSNMSPEDSSIYLCSVESKNTEAFFGQGTRLTVV.

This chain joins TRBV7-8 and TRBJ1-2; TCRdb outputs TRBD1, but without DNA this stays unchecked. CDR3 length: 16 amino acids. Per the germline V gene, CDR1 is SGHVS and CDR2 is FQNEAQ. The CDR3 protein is CASSLEILGASYGYTF.

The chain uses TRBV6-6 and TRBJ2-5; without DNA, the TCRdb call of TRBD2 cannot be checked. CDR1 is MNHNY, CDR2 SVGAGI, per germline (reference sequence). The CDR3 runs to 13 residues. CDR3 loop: CASSTGVAETQYF.